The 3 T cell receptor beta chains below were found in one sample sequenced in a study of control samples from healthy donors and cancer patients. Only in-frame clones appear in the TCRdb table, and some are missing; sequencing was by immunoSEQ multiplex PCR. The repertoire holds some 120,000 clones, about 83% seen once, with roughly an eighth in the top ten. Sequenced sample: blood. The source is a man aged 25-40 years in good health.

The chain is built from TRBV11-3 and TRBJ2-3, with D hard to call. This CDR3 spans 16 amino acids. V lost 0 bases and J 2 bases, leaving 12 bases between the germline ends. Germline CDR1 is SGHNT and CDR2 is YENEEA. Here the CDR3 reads CASSLDPVATTDTQYF. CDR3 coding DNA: TGTGCCAGCAGCTTAGATCCAGTGGCGACCACAGATACGCAGTATTTT.

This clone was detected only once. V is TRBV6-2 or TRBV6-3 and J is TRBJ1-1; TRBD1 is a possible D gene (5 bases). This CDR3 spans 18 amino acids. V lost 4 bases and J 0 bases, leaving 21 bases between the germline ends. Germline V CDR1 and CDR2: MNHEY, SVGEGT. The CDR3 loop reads CASSSKLFRAFMNTEAFF. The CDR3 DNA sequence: TGTGCCAGCAGTTCCAAACTATTCAGGGCCTTCATGAACACTGAAGCTTTCTTT.

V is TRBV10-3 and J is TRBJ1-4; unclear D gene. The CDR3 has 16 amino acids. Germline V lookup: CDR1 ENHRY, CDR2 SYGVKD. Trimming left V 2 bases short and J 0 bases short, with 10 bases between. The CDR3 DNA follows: TGTGCCATCAGTGAGAGGACCGGTGCAACTAATGAAAAACTGTTTTTT. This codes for CAISERTGATNEKLFF.